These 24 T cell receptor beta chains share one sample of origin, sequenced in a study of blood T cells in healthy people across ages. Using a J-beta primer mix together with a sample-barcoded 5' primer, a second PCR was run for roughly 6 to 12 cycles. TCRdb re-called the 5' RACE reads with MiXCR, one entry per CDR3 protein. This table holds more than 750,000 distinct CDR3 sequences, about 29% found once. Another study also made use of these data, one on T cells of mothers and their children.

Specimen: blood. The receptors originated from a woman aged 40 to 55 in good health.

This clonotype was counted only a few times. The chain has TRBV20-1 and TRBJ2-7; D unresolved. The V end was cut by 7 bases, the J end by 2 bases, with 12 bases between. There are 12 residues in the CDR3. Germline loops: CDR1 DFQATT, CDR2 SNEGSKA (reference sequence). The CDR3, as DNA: TGCAGTGGTAGGAATAAGACCTACGAGCAGTACTTC. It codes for CSGRNKTYEQYF.

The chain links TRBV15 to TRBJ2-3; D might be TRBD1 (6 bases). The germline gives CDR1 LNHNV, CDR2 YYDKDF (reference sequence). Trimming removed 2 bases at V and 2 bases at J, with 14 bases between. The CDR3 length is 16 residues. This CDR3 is CATSRPQGGDTDTQYF. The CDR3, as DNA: TGTGCCACCAGCAGACCCCAAGGGGGAGACACAGATACGCAGTATTTT.

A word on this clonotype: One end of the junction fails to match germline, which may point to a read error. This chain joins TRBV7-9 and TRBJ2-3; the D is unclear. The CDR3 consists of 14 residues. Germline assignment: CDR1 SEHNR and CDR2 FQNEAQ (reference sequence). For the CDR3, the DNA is TGTGCCGGCAGCTTATTGCCGAGCACAGATACGCAGTATTTT. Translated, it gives CAGSLLPSTDTQYF. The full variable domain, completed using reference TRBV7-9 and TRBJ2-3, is DTGVSQNPRHKITKRGQNVTFRCDPISEHNRLYWYRQTLGQGPEFLTYFQNEAQLEKSRLLSDRFSAERPKGSFSTLEIQRTEQGDSAMYLCAGSLLPSTDTQYFGPGTRLTVL.

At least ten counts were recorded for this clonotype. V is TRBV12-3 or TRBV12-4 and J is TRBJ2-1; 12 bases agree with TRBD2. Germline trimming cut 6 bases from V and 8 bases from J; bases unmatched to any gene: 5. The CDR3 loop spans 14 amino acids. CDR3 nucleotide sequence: TGTGCCAGCAGCCCTAGCGGGGGGGCTTATGAGCAGTTCTTC. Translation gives CASSPSGGAYEQFF.

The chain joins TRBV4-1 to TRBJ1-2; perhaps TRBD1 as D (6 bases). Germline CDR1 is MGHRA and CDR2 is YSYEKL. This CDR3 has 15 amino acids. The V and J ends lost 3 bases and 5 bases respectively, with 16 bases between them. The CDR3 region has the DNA TGCGCCAGCAGCCAGGGGGGGGGCGGAGTTTATGGCTACACCTTC. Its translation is CASSQGGGGVYGYTF.

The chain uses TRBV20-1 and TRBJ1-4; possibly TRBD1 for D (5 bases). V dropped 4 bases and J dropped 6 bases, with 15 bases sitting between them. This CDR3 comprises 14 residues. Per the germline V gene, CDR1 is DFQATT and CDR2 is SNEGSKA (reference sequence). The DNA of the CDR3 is TGCAGTGCTACCCTCCAGGGATTAGATGAAAAACTGTTTTTT. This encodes CSATLQGLDEKLFF.

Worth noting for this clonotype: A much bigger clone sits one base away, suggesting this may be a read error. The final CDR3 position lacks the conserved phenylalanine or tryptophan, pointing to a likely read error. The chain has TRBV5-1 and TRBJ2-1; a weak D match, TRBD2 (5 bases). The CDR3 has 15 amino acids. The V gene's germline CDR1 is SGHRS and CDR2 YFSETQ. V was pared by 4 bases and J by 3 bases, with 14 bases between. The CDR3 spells CASSQSLLDYNEQFV. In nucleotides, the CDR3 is TGCGCCAGCAGCCAAAGCCTACTAGACTACAATGAGCAGTTCGTC.

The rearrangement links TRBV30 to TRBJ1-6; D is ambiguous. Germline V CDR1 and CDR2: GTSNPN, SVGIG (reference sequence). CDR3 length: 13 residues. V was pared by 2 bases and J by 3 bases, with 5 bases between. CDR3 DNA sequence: TGTGCCTGGAGTTACAGCTATAATTCACCCCTCCACTTT. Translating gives CAWSYSYNSPLHF. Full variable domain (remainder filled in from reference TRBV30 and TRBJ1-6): SQTIHQWPATLVQPVGSPLSLECTVEGTSNPNLYWYRQAAGRGLQLLFYSVGIGQISSEVPQNLSASRPQDRQFILSSKKLLLSDSGFYLCAWSYSYNSPLHFGNGTRLTVT.

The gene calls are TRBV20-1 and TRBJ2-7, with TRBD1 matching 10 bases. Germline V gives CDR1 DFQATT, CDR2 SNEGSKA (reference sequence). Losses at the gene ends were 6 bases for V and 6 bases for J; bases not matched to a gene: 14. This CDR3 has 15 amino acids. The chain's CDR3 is CSALPRDRGLLEQYF. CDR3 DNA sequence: TGCAGTGCACTCCCCCGGGACAGGGGATTGCTCGAGCAGTACTTC.

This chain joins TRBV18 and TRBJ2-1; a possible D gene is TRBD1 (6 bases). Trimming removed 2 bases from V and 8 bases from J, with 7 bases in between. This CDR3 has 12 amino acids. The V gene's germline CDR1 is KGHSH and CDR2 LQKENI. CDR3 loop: CASSPNRDEQFF. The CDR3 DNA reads TGTGCCAGCTCACCAAACAGGGATGAGCAGTTCTTC. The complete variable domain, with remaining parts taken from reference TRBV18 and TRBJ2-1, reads NAGVMQNPRHLVRRRGQEARLRCSPMKGHSHVYWYRQLPEEGLKFMVYLQKENIIDESGMPKERFSAEFPKEGPSILRIQQVVRGDSAAYFCASSPNRDEQFFGPGTRLTVL.

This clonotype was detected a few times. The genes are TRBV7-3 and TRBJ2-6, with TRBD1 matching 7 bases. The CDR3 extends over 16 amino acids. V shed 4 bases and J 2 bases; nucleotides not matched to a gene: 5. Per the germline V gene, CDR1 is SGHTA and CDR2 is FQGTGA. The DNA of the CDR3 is TGTGCCAGCAGCTCCCAAGGGACAGCTGGGGCCAACGTCCTGACTTTC. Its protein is CASSSQGTAGANVLTF. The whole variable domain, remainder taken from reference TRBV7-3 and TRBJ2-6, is GAGVSQTPSNKVTEKGKYVELRCDPISGHTALYWYRQSLGQGPEFLIYFQGTGAADDSGLPNDRFFAVRPEGSVSTLKIQRTERGDSAVYLCASSSQGTAGANVLTFGAGSRLTVL.

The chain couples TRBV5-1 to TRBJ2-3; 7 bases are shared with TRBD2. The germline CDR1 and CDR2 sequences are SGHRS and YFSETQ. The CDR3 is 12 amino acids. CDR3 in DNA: TGCGCTAGCGGGCCGAGTCCCGATACGCAGTATTTT. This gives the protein CASGPSPDTQYF.

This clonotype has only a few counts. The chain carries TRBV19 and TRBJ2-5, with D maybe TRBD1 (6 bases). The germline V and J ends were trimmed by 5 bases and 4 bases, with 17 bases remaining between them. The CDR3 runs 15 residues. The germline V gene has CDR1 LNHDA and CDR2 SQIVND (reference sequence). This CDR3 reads CASSALQGPPETQYF. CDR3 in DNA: TGTGCCAGTAGTGCCCTACAGGGACCCCCAGAGACCCAGTACTTC. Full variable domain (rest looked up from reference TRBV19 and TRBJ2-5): DGGITQSPKYLFRKEGQNVTLSCEQNLNHDAMYWYRQDPGQGLRLIYYSQIVNDFQKGDIAEGYSVSREKKESFPLTVTSAQKNPTAFYLCASSALQGPPETQYFGPGTRLLVL.

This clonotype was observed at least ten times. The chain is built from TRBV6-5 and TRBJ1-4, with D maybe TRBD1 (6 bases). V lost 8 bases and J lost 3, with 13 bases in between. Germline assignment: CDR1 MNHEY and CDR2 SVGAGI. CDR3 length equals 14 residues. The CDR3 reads CASSPDRSNEKLFF. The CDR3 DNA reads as TGTGCCAGCTCACCGGACAGATCTAATGAAAAACTGTTTTTT.

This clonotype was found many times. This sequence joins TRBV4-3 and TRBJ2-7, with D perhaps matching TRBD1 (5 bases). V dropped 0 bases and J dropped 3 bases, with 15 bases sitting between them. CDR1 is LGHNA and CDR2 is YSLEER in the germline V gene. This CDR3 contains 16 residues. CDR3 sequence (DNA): TGCGCCAGCAGCCAAGACTCAGGGCACCTTGGCTACGAGCAGTACTTC. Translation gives CASSQDSGHLGYEQYF.

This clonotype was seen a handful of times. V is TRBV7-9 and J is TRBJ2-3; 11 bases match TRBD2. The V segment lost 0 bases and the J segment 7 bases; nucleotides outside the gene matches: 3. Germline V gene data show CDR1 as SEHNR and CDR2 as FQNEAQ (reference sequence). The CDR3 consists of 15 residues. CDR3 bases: TGTGCCAGCAGCTTAGCGCGACTAGCGGGAAATACGCAGTATTTT. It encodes CASSLARLAGNTQYF.

The CDR3 nucleotides read TGCAGTGCGGAGGCACAGGGGGTCTCCACAGATACGCAGTATTTT. The encoded protein is CSAEAQGVSTDTQYF. The chain joins TRBV20-1 to TRBJ2-3, with 8 positions matching TRBD1. With V trimmed by 6 bases and J by 2 bases, 10 bases remained unmatched. The CDR3 sequence is 15 residues long. Germline CDR1 reads DFQATT; CDR2 reads SNEGSKA (reference sequence).

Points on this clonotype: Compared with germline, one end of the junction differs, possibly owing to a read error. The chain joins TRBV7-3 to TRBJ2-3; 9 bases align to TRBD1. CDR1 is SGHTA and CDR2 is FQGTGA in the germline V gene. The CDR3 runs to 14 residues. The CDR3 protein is CAGSITGGADTQYF. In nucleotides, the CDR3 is TGTGCCGGCAGCATTACAGGGGGCGCGGATACGCAGTATTTT.

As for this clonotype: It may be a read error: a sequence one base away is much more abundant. The DNA of the CDR3 is TGTGCCAACAGCTTCGGCAGGGGGACTGGCTACACCTTC. It yields the protein CANSFGRGTGYTF. The V call is TRBV11-2, the J call TRBJ1-2; the match to TRBD1 covers 7 bases. CDR1 and CDR2 from the germline V gene are SGHAT and FQNNGV. This CDR3 is built from 13 residues.

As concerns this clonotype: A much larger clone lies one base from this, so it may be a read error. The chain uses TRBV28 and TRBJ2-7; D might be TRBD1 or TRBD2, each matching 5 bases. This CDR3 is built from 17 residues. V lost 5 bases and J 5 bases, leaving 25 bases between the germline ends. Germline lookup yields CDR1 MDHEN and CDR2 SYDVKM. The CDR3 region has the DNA TGTGCCAGCAGTCTTGGGGGTTTGGGGTACAGATCCCACGAGCAGTACTTC. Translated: CASSLGGLGYRSHEQYF.

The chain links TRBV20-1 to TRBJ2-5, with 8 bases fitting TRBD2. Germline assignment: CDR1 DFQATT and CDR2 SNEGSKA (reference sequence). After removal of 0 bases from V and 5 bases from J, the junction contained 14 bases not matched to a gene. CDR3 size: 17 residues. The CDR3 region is CSARDRSGGSGRETQYF. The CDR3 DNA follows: TGCAGTGCTAGAGATAGGAGCGGGGGCTCAGGGAGGGAGACCCAGTACTTC.

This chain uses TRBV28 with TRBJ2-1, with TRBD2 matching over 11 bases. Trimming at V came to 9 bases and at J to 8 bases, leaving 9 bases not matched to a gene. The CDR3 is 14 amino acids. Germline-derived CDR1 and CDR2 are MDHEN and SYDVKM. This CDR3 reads CASMVTSGVHEQFF. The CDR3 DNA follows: TGTGCCAGTATGGTGACTAGCGGGGTACATGAGCAGTTCTTC. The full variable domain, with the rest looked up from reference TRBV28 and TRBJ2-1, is DVKVTQSSRYLVKRTGEKVFLECVQDMDHENMFWYRQDPGLGLRLIYFSYDVKMKEKGDIPEGYSVSREKKERFSLILESASTNQTSMYLCASMVTSGVHEQFFGPGTRLTVL.

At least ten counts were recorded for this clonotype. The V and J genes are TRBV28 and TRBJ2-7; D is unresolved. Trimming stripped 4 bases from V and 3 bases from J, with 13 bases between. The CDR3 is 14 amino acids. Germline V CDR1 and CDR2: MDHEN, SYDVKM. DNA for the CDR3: TGTGCCAGCAGTTCCTCGTCTTGGGACTACGAGCAGTACTTC. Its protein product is CASSSSSWDYEQYF.

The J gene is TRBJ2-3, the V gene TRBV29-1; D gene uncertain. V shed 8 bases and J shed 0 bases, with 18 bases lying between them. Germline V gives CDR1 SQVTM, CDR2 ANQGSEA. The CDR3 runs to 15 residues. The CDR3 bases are TGCAGCCTTTACAGAAATGGCAGGAGCACAGATACGCAGTATTTT. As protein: CSLYRNGRSTDTQYF.